The present entry profiles one T cell receptor (beta chain) with its context. Its matching antigen is unknown. The donors gave bone marrow, and they were healthy. In the PCR, 60 Vbeta and 13 Jbeta primers were used. Assay used: immunoSEQ multiplex PCR; TCRdb lists only in-frame clones, some missing. The sample records 150,000 to 200,000 clones, 76% being singletons. The data originate from a study of cytomegalovirus exposure and HLA in healthy donors. Whole-study findings and limits: The study reported that TCR beta sequences accurately predicted HLA-A and HLA-B alleles in most subjects.

The CDR3 has 18 residues. V dropped 3 bases and J dropped 2; count of bases not matched to a gene: 13. From germline, CDR1 is SGHTA and CDR2 FQGTGA. The sequenced sample consisted of PBMCs. This TCR was sampled from a male donor in good health and CMV-seronegative. The rearrangement uses TRBV7-3 and TRBJ2-1, with 7 bases that match TRBD2. Written as DNA, the CDR3 is TGTGCCAGCAGCTTCACATCGACTAGCTCCGGGACCTACAATGAGCAGTTCTTC. Residues: CASSFTSTSSGTYNEQFF.